This passage covers 7 T cell receptor beta chains from one sample sequenced in a study of T-cell reconstitution after alpha-beta-depleted transplantation in children. For TCRbeta, the library was prepared with unique molecular identifiers. TCRdb reprocessed the PCR reads via MiXCR and lists one record per CDR3 protein. Of hundreds of thousands of distinct CDR3 sequences listed, 8.4% are singletons. The sample consisted of PBMCs, mostly from graft donor cells, taken 360 days after TCRalphabeta/CD19-depleted stem cell transplant. These receptors all come from a male patient aged 2 to 9 who had a stem cell transplant for acute myeloid leukemia, so the T cells may come from the graft donor.

The V gene is TRBV7-3, the J gene TRBJ2-2, with TRBD2 as a possible D gene (5 bases). Germline lookup yields CDR1 SGHTA and CDR2 FQGTGA. The CDR3 runs 14 residues. V was pared by 5 bases and J by 6 bases, with 13 bases between. The CDR3 DNA reads as TGTGCCAGCAGCCCGGGGAGTGGGGCCGGGGAGCTGTTTTTT. Its protein product is CASSPGSGAGELFF.

V and J are TRBV5-4 and TRBJ2-7; the match to TRBD1 covers 8 bases. Per the germline V gene, CDR1 is SGHNT and CDR2 is YYREEE (reference sequence). With 4 bases clipped from V and 2 bases from J, the junction kept 5 bases outside the gene matches. The CDR3 is 14 amino acids. For the CDR3, the DNA is TGTGCCAGCAGCCTCGGACAGGGCGCCTACGAGCAGTACGTC. This gives the protein CASSLGQGAYEQYV.

The chain is built from TRBV20-1 and TRBJ1-4; D is unresolved. This CDR3 is built from 12 residues. V was pared by 5 bases and J by 0 bases, with 4 bases between. Germline CDR1 DFQATT, CDR2 SNEGSKA (reference sequence). The CDR3 DNA reads as TGCAGTGCTTTTGCAACTAATGAAAAACTGTTTTTT. Its protein product is CSAFATNEKLFF.

Many counts were recorded for this clonotype. The V call is TRBV4-1, the J call TRBJ2-7; D is unclear. The CDR3 covers 9 residues. Germline V gene sequence: CDR1 MGHRA, CDR2 YSYEKL. For the CDR3, the DNA is TGCGCGCCCCGCTACGAGCAGTACTTC. Amino acid sequence: CAPRYEQYF.

This clonotype was detected ten times or more. The chain combines TRBV6-5 with TRBJ2-2, with TRBD2 as a possible D gene (5 bases). The CDR3 length is 18 residues. Trimming left V 0 bases short and J 2 bases short, with 16 bases between. The germline CDR1 and CDR2 sequences are MNHEY and SVGAGI. The CDR3 loop is CASSYSSRDRSNTGELFF. The CDR3 DNA follows: TGTGCCAGCAGTTACTCGTCTCGGGATCGCTCTAACACCGGGGAGCTGTTTTTT.

This clonotype showed up just a few times. This chain links TRBV6-5 with TRBJ1-5; D call uncertain. The germline V gene has CDR1 MNHEY and CDR2 SVGAGI. Trimming took off 6 bases at V and 0 bases at J, with 15 bases between the two ends. The CDR3 loop spans 16 amino acids. CDR3 in amino acids: CASRYLGGDSNQPQHF. For the CDR3, the DNA is TGTGCCAGCAGGTACCTGGGTGGGGATAGCAATCAGCCCCAGCATTTT.

V and J are TRBV15 and TRBJ2-5; TRBD2 agrees at 7 bases. This CDR3 comprises 15 residues. The germline V gene has CDR1 LNHNV and CDR2 YYDKDF (reference sequence). The junction had 6 bases not matched to a gene; V was cut back by 1 base and J by 4 bases. CDR3 coding DNA: TGTGCCACCAGCAGAGGGGACCCGGGGGGAGAGACCCAGTACTTC. Its translation: CATSRGDPGGETQYF.